Detailed here is one TCR beta chain. Sequenced by immunoSEQ multiplex PCR; TCRdb stores in-frame clones only, minus some. The sample lists roughly 130,000 clones, under 95% occurring once. This entry belongs to a study of control samples from healthy donors and cancer patients. Trimming stripped 8 bases from V and 1 base from J, with 17 bases between. Per the germline V gene, CDR1 is LNHDA and CDR2 is SQIVND (reference sequence). The CDR3 has 15 residues. The chain uses TRBV19 and TRBJ1-1, with D perhaps TRBD1 (5 bases). The clonotype was recovered from a man between 18 and 29 years old in good health. Sequencing was carried out using blood. The CDR3 loop is CASGKRGGTNTEAFF. CDR3 in DNA: TGTGCCAGTGGTAAACGTGGAGGGACGAACACTGAAGCTTTCTTT.